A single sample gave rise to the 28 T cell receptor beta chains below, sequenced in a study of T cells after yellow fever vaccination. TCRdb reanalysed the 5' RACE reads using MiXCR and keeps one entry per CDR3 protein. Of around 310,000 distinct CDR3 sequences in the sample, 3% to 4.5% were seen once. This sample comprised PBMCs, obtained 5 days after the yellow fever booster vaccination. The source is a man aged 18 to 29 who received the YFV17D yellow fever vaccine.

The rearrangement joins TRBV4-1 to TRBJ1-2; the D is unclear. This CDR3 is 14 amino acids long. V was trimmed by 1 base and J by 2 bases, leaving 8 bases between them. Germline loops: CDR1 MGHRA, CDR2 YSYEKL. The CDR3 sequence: CASSQVRENYGYTF. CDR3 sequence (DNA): TGCGCCAGCAGCCAAGTTAGAGAGAACTATGGCTACACCTTC.

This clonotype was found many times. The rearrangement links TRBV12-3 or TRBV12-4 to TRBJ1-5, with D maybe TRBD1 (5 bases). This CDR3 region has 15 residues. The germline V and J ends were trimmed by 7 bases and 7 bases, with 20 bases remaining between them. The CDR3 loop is CASTPGVGGGQPQHF. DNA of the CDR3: TGTGCCAGCACTCCCGGAGTTGGGGGTGGCCAGCCCCAGCATTTT.

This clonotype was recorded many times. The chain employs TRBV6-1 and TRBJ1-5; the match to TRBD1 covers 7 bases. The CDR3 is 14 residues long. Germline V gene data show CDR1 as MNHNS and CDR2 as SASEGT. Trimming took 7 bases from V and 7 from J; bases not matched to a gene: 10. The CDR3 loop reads CASTAGQQLQPQHF. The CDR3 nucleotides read TGTGCCAGCACTGCGGGACAGCAGCTACAGCCCCAGCATTTT.

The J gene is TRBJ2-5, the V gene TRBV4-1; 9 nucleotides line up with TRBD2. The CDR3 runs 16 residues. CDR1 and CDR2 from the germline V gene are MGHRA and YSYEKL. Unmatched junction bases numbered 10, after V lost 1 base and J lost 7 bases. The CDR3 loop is CASSQAARTSVGTQYF. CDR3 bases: TGCGCCAGCAGCCAAGCCGCCAGGACTAGCGTCGGGACCCAGTACTTC.

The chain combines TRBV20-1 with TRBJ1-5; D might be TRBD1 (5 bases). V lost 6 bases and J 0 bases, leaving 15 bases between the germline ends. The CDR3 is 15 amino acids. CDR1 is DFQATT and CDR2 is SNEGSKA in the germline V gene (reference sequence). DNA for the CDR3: TGCAGTGCCGGGTCCGGGGGGGATAGCAATCAGCCCCAGCATTTT. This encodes CSAGSGGDSNQPQHF.

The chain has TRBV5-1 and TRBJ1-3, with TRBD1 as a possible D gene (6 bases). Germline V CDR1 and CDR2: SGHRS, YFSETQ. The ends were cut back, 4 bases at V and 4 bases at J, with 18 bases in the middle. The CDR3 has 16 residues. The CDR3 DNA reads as TGCGCCAGCAGCCCGTCTGGGGCAGGGGACGGAAACACCATATATTTT. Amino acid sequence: CASSPSGAGDGNTIYF.

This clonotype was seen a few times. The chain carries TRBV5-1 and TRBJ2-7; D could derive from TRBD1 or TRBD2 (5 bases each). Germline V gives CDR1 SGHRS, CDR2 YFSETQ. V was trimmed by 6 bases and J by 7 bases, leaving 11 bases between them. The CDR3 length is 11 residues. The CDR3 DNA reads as TGCGCCAGCACCCGGGGCTGGGAGCAGTACTTC. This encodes CASTRGWEQYF.

CDR3 amino acids: CASRGAGGNQPQHF. The CDR3 nucleotides are TGTGCCAGCAGGGGGGCTGGCGGCAATCAGCCCCAGCATTTT. This chain uses TRBV6-2 or TRBV6-3 with TRBJ1-5; perhaps TRBD1 as D (6 bases). Germline loops: CDR1 MNHEY, CDR2 SVGEGT. V lost 6 bases and J 2 bases, leaving 11 bases between the germline ends. CDR3 length: 14 amino acids.

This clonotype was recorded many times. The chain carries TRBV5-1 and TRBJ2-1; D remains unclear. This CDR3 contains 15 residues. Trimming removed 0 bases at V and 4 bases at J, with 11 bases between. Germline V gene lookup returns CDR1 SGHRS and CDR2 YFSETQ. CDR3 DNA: TGCGCCAGCAGCTTGGCTTTGGGCAGGTACAATGAGCAGTTCTTC. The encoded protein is CASSLALGRYNEQFF.

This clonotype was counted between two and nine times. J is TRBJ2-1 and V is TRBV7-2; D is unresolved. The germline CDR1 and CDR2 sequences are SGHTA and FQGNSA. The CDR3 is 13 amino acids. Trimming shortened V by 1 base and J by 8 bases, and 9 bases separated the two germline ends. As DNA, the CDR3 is TGTGCCAGCAGCTTAGAGTTGGTGTATGAGCAGTTCTTC. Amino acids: CASSLELVYEQFF.

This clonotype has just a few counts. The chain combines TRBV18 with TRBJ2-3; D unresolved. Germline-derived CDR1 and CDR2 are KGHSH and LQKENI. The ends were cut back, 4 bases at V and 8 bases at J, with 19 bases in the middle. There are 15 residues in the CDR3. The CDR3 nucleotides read TGTGCCAGCTCACTGCCGGGTCCTCCGCATGGTACGCAGTATTTT. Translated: CASSLPGPPHGTQYF.

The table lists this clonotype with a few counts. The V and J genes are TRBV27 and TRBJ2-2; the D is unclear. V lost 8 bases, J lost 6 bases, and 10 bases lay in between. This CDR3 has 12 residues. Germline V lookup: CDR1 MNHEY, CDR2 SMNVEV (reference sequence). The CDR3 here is CASRPGAGELFF. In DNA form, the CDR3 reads TGTGCCAGCCGCCCCGGCGCCGGGGAGCTGTTTTTT.

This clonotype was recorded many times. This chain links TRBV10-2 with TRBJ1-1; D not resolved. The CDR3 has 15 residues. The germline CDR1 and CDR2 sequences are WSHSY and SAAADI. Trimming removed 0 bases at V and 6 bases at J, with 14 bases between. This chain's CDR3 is CASSESDGRWAEAFF. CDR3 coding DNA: TGCGCCAGCAGTGAGTCGGATGGACGGTGGGCTGAAGCTTTCTTT.

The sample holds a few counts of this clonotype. CDR3 region: CASSPSGEGANEKLFF. CDR3 nucleotides: TGTGCCAGCAGCCCCTCCGGGGAGGGGGCTAATGAAAAACTGTTTTTT. The rearrangement uses TRBV7-6 and TRBJ1-4; tentatively, D is TRBD1 (6 bases). The CDR3 runs to 16 residues. V was clipped by 5 bases and J by 3 bases, with 16 bases between them. Germline V CDR1 and CDR2: SGHVS, FNYEAQ.

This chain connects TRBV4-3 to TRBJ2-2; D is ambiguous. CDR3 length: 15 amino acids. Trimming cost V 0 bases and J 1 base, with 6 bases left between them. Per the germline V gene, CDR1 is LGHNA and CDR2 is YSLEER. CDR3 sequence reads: CASSQEALNTGELFF. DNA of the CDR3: TGCGCCAGCAGCCAAGAGGCTTTGAACACCGGGGAGCTGTTTTTT.

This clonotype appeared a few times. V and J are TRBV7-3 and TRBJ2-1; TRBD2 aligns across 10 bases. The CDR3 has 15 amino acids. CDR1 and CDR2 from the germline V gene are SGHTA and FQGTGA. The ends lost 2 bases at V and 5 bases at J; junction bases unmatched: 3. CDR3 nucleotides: TGTGCCAGCAGCTTATTTCTAGCGGGGGACAATGAGCAGTTCTTC. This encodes CASSLFLAGDNEQFF. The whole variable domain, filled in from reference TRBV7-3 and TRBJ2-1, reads GAGVSQTPSNKVTEKGKYVELRCDPISGHTALYWYRQSLGQGPEFLIYFQGTGAADDSGLPNDRFFAVRPEGSVSTLKIQRTERGDSAVYLCASSLFLAGDNEQFFGPGTRLTVL.

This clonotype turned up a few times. This chain's CDR3 is CASSYIGGGYTF. The CDR3 region has the DNA TGTGCCAGCAGTTACATCGGGGGTGGCTACACCTTC. V is TRBV6-5 and J is TRBJ1-2; TRBD1 is a possible D gene (5 bases). V lost 2 bases and J lost 7, with 8 bases in between. The CDR3 loop spans 12 amino acids. Germline V gives CDR1 MNHEY, CDR2 SVGAGI.

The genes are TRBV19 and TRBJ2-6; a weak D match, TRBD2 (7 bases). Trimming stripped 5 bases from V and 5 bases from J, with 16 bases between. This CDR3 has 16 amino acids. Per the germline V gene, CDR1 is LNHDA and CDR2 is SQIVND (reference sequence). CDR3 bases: TGTGCCAGTAGTTGGGGGAGGGGGAGTCGGGCCAACGTCCTGACTTTC. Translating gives CASSWGRGSRANVLTF.

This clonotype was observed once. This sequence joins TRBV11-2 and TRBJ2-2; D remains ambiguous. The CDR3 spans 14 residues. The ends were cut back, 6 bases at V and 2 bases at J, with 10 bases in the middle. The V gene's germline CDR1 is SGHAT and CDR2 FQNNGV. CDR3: CASRPTTNTGELFF. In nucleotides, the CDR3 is TGTGCCAGCAGACCGACGACTAACACCGGGGAGCTGTTTTTT.

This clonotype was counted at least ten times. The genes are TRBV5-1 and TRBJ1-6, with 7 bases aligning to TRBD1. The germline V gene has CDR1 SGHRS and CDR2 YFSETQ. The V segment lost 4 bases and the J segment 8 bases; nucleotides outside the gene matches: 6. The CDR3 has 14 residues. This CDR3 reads CASSARDRYSPLHF. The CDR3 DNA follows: TGCGCCAGCAGCGCTAGGGACAGATATTCACCCCTCCACTTT.

The CDR3 DNA is TGCGCCAGCAGCTTGGACCGGACGATAACTGAAGCTTTCTTT. It yields the protein CASSLDRTITEAFF. V is TRBV5-1 and J is TRBJ1-1; D unresolved. V lost 0 bases and J 5 bases, leaving 11 bases between the germline ends. Germline lookup yields CDR1 SGHRS and CDR2 YFSETQ. This CDR3 is built from 14 residues.

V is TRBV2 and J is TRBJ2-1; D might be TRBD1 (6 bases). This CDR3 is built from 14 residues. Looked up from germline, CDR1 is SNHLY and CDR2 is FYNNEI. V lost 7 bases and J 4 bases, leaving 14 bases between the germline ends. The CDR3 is CASTGTLNYNEQFF. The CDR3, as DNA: TGTGCCAGCACAGGGACACTTAATTACAATGAGCAGTTCTTC.

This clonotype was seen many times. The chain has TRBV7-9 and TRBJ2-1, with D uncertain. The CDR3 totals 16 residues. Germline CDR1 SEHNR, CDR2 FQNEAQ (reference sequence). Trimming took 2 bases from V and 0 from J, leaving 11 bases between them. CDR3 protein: CASSLLLISSYNEQFF. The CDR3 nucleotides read TGTGCCAGCAGCTTATTATTGATCAGCTCCTACAATGAGCAGTTCTTC.

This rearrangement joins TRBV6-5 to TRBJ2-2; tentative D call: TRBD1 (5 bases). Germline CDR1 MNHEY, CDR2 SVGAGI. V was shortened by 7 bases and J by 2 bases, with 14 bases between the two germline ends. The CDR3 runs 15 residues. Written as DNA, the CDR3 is TGTGCCAGCACCAAGGGGTGGGGAAACACCGGGGAGCTGTTTTTT. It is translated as CASTKGWGNTGELFF.

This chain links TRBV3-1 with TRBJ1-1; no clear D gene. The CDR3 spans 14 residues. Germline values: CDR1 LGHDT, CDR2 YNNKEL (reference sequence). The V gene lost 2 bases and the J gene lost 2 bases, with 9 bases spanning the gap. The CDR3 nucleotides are TGTGCCAGCAGCCAATTAGGAGCAAACACTGAAGCTTTCTTT. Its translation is CASSQLGANTEAFF.

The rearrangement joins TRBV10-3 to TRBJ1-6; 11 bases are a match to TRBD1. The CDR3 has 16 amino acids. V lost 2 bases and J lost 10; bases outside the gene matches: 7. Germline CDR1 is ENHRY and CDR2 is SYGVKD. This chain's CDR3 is CAISEGTGGLRSPLHF. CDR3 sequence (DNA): TGTGCCATCAGTGAGGGGACAGGGGGTTTAAGGTCACCCCTCCACTTT.

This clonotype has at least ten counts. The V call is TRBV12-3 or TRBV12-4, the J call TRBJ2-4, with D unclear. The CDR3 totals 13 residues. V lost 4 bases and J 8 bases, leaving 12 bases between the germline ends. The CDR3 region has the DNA TGTGCCAGCAGTTCGAGGTTCCGGGACATTCAGTACTTC. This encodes CASSSRFRDIQYF.

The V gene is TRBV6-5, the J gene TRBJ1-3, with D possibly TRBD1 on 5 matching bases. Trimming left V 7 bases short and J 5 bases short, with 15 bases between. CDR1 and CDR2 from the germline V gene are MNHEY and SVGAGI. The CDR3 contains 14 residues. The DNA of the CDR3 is TGTGCCAGCACACATCGGGGGGGTAGAAACACCATATATTTT. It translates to CASTHRGGRNTIYF.